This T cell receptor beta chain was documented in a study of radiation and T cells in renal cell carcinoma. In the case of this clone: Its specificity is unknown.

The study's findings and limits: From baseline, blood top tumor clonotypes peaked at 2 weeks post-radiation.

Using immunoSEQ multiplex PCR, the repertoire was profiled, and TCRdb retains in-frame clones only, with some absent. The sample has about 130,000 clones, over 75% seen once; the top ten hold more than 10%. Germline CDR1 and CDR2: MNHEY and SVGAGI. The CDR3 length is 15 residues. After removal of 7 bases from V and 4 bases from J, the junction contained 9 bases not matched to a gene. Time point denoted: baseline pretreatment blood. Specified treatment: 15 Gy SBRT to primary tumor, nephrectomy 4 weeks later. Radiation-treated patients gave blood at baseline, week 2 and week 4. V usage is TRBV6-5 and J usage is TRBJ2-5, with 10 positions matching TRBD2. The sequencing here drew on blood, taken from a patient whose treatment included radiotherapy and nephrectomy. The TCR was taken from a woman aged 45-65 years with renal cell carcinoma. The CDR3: CASNERGGVRETQYF. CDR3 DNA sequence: TGTGCCAGCAATGAGCGGGGGGGGGTCCGAGAGACCCAGTACTTC.